Shown below are 8 T cell receptor beta chains from a single sample sequenced in a study of blood T cell repertoires in COVID-19. The data were produced by immunoSEQ multiplex PCR, yet TCRdb's version contains in-frame clones alone and is incomplete. The table has 130,000 to 150,000 clones, 80% seen once. Sequencing was done on a sample of peripheral blood. The receptors derive from a woman aged 50 to 60 with acute or convalescent COVID-19.

This clone appeared a few times. The chain carries TRBV18 and TRBJ2-3, with TRBD2 matching over 13 bases. Trimming cost V 4 bases and J 1 base; bases outside gene matches: 5. CDR3 length: 17 residues. The V gene's germline CDR1 is KGHSH and CDR2 LQKENI. This chain's CDR3 is CASSRTSGGAGTDTQYF. In DNA form, the CDR3 reads TGTGCCAGCTCACGCACTAGCGGGGGGGCCGGCACAGATACGCAGTATTTT.

The genes are TRBV14 and TRBJ1-5; D unresolved. Germline assignment: CDR1 SGHDN and CDR2 FVKESK. The CDR3 length is 15 residues. V lost 0 bases to trimming and J lost 0 bases, with 6 bases between them. CDR3 in amino acids: CASSQDRFSNQPQHF. CDR3 in DNA: TGTGCCAGCAGCCAAGACAGGTTTAGCAATCAGCCCCAGCATTTT.

The gene calls are TRBV6-5 and TRBJ2-3; 12 nucleotides align to TRBD2. Germline trimming cut 6 bases from V and 10 bases from J; bases unmatched to any gene: 11. Germline lookup yields CDR1 MNHEY and CDR2 SVGAGI. The CDR3 runs 15 residues. The CDR3 DNA reads TGTGCCAGCAGACACCTAGCGGGGGGGCCTGGGTCGCAGTATTTT. This encodes CASRHLAGGPGSQYF.

The chain uses TRBV28 and TRBJ1-1, with D unresolved. Trimming pared 5 bases from V and 4 bases from J, leaving 8 bases between. CDR3 length: 12 residues. The V gene's germline CDR1 is MDHEN and CDR2 SYDVKM. CDR3 nucleotide sequence: TGTGCCAGCAGTCCTCGGAGCACTGAAGCTTTCTTT. This gives the protein CASSPRSTEAFF.

The V and J genes are TRBV5-5 and TRBJ1-6; D perhaps matches TRBD1 (6 bases). The germline CDR1 and CDR2 sequences are SGHKS and YYEKEE (reference sequence). The CDR3 has 14 amino acids. V was pared by 0 bases and J by 10 bases, with 11 bases between. CDR3 sequence reads: CASSLEGGRSPLHF. As DNA, the CDR3 is TGTGCCAGCAGCTTGGAAGGGGGACGGTCACCCCTCCACTTT.

The gene calls are TRBV5-5 and TRBJ2-7; maybe TRBD1 (5 bases). Germline V gives CDR1 SGHKS, CDR2 YYEKEE (reference sequence). With 4 bases removed from V and 2 bases from J, the gap between germline ends came to 13 bases. This CDR3 contains 14 residues. CDR3 sequence: CASSLFREPYEQYF. The CDR3 nucleotides read TGTGCCAGCAGCCTGTTCAGGGAACCCTACGAGCAGTACTTC.

V usage is TRBV15 and J usage is TRBJ1-4, with a possible D match to TRBD1 (5 bases). CDR3 length: 16 residues. The V end lost 2 bases, the J end lost 3 bases, and 13 bases lay between the germline ends. Germline CDR1 LNHNV, CDR2 YYDKDF (reference sequence). CDR3 amino acids: CATSRSAGTANEKLFF. For the CDR3, the DNA is TGTGCCACCAGCAGATCGGCCGGGACTGCTAATGAAAAACTGTTTTTT. The variable domain in full, completed from reference TRBV15 and TRBJ1-4, reads DAMVIQNPRYQVTQFGKPVTLSCSQTLNHNVMYWYQQKSSQAPKLLFHYYDKDFNNEADTPDNFQSRRPNTSFCFLDIRSPGLGDTAMYLCATSRSAGTANEKLFFGSGTQLSVL.

This chain uses TRBV4-2 with TRBJ2-3; TRBD2 matches 10 bases. The germline gives CDR1 LGHNA, CDR2 YNFKEQ. CDR3 length equals 18 residues. With 4 bases clipped from V and 3 bases from J, the junction kept 13 bases outside the gene matches. The CDR3 nucleotides read TGTGCCAGCAGCCGAGAGAAGCCTAGCGGGGGACGGACAGATACGCAGTATTTT. Encoded protein: CASSREKPSGGRTDTQYF.